The TCR beta chain described here comes from a study of cytotoxic CD8 clonotypes in ibrutinib-treated CLL. Study information: Response sampling occurred after a median roughly 11 months of treatment (range 6 to 36).

CDR3 size: 15 residues. Deletions cut 1 base from V and 0 bases from J, with 8 bases between. This clone was counted a single time. Antigen unknown. Broader study findings: Patients showed higher baseline clonality than age-matched healthy donors, and it tracked circulating CD8+ T-cell counts.

With sequencing, the targeted depth ranged from 1 in 200,000 to 1 in 1 million T cells. TCRdb keeps only in-frame clones here, not all; method: immunoSEQ multiplex PCR. Of more than 140,000 clones listed, approximately 80% are singletons. The rearrangement uses TRBV5-3 and TRBJ1-3; TRBD1 is a possible D gene (5 bases). TRBV5-3 is annotated as an ORF whose role is uncertain. Sequenced material: PBMCs, taken after 12 months of ibrutinib treatment. The receptor comes from a human donor with chronic lymphocytic leukemia. The CDR3: CARSLRRGSGNTIYF. Written as DNA, the CDR3 is TGTGCCAGAAGCTTGAGGAGGGGCTCTGGAAACACCATATATTTT.